The 29 T cell receptor beta chains reported below all come from one sample, sequenced in a study of control samples from healthy donors and cancer patients. Sequenced by immunoSEQ multiplex PCR; TCRdb stores in-frame clones only, minus some. Of 150,000 to 200,000 clones listed, roughly 94% are singletons. The sample consisted of blood. Receptors originate from a woman aged 40 to 50 in good health.

The chain has TRBV29-1 and TRBJ2-4; TRBD1 matches 9 bases. Germline trimming cut 3 bases from V and 0 bases from J; bases unmatched to any gene: 3. CDR3 length equals 15 residues. Germline CDR1 and CDR2: SQVTM and ANQGSEA. CDR3 amino acids: CSVDGTGIAKNIQYF. The DNA of the CDR3 is TGCAGCGTTGATGGGACAGGGATAGCCAAAAACATTCAGTACTTC.

The CDR3 reads CASSAEAGPFRGYTF. CDR3 nucleotides: TGTGCCAGCAGCGCGGAGGCAGGTCCCTTCCGTGGCTACACCTTC. This chain connects TRBV2 to TRBJ1-2; D is undetermined. There are 15 residues in the CDR3. V lost 6 bases and J lost 7, with 21 bases in between. Germline-derived CDR1 and CDR2 are SNHLY and FYNNEI. Using reference TRBV2 and TRBJ1-2 for the parts outside the CDR3, the full variable domain is EPEVTQTPSHQVTQMGQEVILRCVPISNHLYFYWYRQILGQKVEFLVSFYNNEISEKSEIFDDQFSVERPDGSNFTLKIRSTKLEDSAMYFCASSAEAGPFRGYTFGSGTRLTVV.

The chain combines TRBV10-3 with TRBJ1-1, with no clear D. This CDR3 region has 13 residues. From germline, CDR1 is ENHRY and CDR2 SYGVKD. The germline V and J ends were trimmed by 0 bases and 3 bases, with 5 bases remaining between them. The CDR3 region is CAISESRDTEAFF. DNA of the CDR3: TGTGCCATCAGTGAGTCTCGAGACACTGAAGCTTTCTTT.

J is TRBJ2-1 and V is TRBV7-8; 8 nucleotides align to TRBD1. The V segment lost 5 bases and the J segment 1 base; nucleotides outside the gene matches: 1. Germline V gene data show CDR1 as SGHVS and CDR2 as FQNEAQ. The CDR3 length is 14 residues. CDR3 amino acids: CASSRTGSYNEQFF. The CDR3 coding sequence is TGTGCCAGCAGCCGGACAGGGTCCTACAATGAGCAGTTCTTC.

The V gene is TRBV4-3, the J gene TRBJ1-6; D is perhaps TRBD1 (5 bases). Per the germline V gene, CDR1 is LGHNA and CDR2 is YSLEER. Trimming pared 5 bases from V and 7 bases from J, leaving 27 bases between. The CDR3 has 19 residues. In DNA, the CDR3 is TGCGCCAGCAGCGTCGACGCGAGGGGCAGACAGACGTACAATTCACCCCTCCACTTT. Translation gives CASSVDARGRQTYNSPLHF.

This chain links TRBV10-1 with TRBJ2-1; TRBD2 might be the D (5 bases). The ends were cut back, 9 bases at V and 8 bases at J, with 11 bases in the middle. CDR1 WNHNN and CDR2 SYGVQD come from the germline V gene (reference sequence). This CDR3 is built from 11 residues. The CDR3, as DNA: TGCGCCAGGGTAAAGGGAGATGAGCAGTTCTTC. Amino acids: CARVKGDEQFF.

This clone appeared a few times. CDR3 nucleotide sequence: TGTGCCAGTATTGGACGAAGCAATCAGCCCCAGCATTTT. Its protein is CASIGRSNQPQHF. J is TRBJ1-5 and V is TRBV19; D is undetermined. The V gene's germline CDR1 is LNHDA and CDR2 SQIVND (reference sequence). CDR3 length equals 13 residues. V was trimmed by 7 bases and J by 1 base, leaving 8 bases between them.

This clone came up once. The chain carries TRBV19 and TRBJ1-4; D possibly corresponds to TRBD1 (6 bases). The CDR3 covers 13 residues. V was trimmed by 6 bases and J by 7 bases, leaving 12 bases between them. Germline CDR1 LNHDA, CDR2 SQIVND (reference sequence). The CDR3 is CASSRGRGEKLFF. The CDR3 DNA sequence: TGTGCCAGTAGCAGGGGCAGGGGTGAAAAACTGTTTTTT. The full variable domain, rest sourced from reference TRBV19 and TRBJ1-4, is DGGITQSPKYLFRKEGQNVTLSCEQNLNHDAMYWYRQDPGQGLRLIYYSQIVNDFQKGDIAEGYSVSREKKESFPLTVTSAQKNPTAFYLCASSRGRGEKLFFGSGTQLSVL.

The chain has TRBV19 and TRBJ1-3; tentatively, D is TRBD1 (5 bases). The CDR3 is 14 amino acids. The germline V gene encodes CDR1 LNHDA and CDR2 SQIVND (reference sequence). Trimming took 8 bases from V and 4 from J, leaving 15 bases between them. The CDR3 spells CASSSAGLGNTIYF. Here the CDR3 DNA reads TGTGCCAGTTCTTCGGCAGGGCTCGGAAACACCATATATTTT.

This clone came up once. V and J are TRBV7-2 and TRBJ2-1; 9 nucleotides align to TRBD1. Germline V gene data show CDR1 as SGHTA and CDR2 as FQGNSA. This CDR3 spans 16 amino acids. With 4 bases clipped from V and 6 bases from J, the junction kept 10 bases outside the gene matches. CDR3 residues: CASSSTGTGIGNEQFF. The CDR3 DNA follows: TGTGCCAGCAGCTCAACCGGGACAGGGATTGGCAATGAGCAGTTCTTC.

The chain uses TRBV12-5 and TRBJ2-4; no definite D call. V lost 3 bases and J lost 9, with 24 bases in between. The CDR3 runs to 17 residues. Per the germline V gene, CDR1 is LGHNT and CDR2 is FRNRAP. DNA for the CDR3: TGTGCTAGTGGTTTCTCGAGTCAAGGACCCCTGGGCCCCATTCAGTACTTC. It is translated as CASGFSSQGPLGPIQYF.

This sequence joins TRBV12-3 or TRBV12-4 and TRBJ1-2; no reliable D call. The CDR3 runs 13 residues. V lost 0 bases and J lost 11, with 13 bases in between. The CDR3 protein is CASSLAGRAEYTF. The CDR3 coding sequence is TGTGCCAGCAGTTTAGCGGGTAGGGCGGAATACACCTTC.

This rearrangement joins TRBV7-9 to TRBJ1-5; D perhaps matches TRBD1 (5 bases). The CDR3 consists of 15 residues. Trimming removed 1 base from V and 0 bases from J, with 7 bases in between. Germline V gives CDR1 SEHNR, CDR2 FQNEAQ (reference sequence). CDR3 region: CASSLGQPSNQPQHF. CDR3 DNA: TGTGCCAGCAGCTTAGGACAGCCTAGCAATCAGCCCCAGCATTTT.

The gene calls are TRBV5-6 and TRBJ2-5; the match to TRBD2 covers 14 bases. Germline CDR1 reads SGHDT; CDR2 reads YYEEEE. This CDR3 region has 15 residues. V dropped 2 bases and J dropped 4; count of bases not matched to a gene: 1. CDR3 coding DNA: TGTGCCAGCAGCTTCGGACTAGCGGGGGGAGAGACCCAGTACTTC. Translated, it gives CASSFGLAGGETQYF.

The chain carries TRBV4-2 and TRBJ1-3; the D gene is possibly TRBD1 (6 bases). This CDR3 comprises 18 residues. Germline V lookup: CDR1 LGHNA, CDR2 YNFKEQ. Trimming shortened V by 0 bases and J by 0 bases, and 15 bases separated the two germline ends. CDR3 coding DNA: TGTGCCAGCAGCCAAGAGAGTGCAGGGACATCCTCTGGAAACACCATATATTTT. The encoded protein is CASSQESAGTSSGNTIYF.

This clone appeared a single time. The chain recombines TRBV10-3 with TRBJ1-3; D not certain. V lost 3 bases and J lost 0, with 18 bases in between. CDR1 is ENHRY, CDR2 SYGVKD, per germline. The CDR3 is made up of 18 amino acids. CDR3 DNA sequence: TGTGCCATCAGTGAAGGAACTTGGCAGCATAACTCTGGAAACACCATATATTTT. Protein: CAISEGTWQHNSGNTIYF.

The V gene is TRBV29-1, the J gene TRBJ2-1; D unclear. Germline CDR1 is SQVTM and CDR2 is ANQGSEA. CDR3 size: 14 residues. V lost 7 bases and J 1 base, leaving 14 bases between the germline ends. The CDR3 sequence is CSARPEKSYNEQFF. Written as DNA, the CDR3 is TGCAGCGCCCGGCCCGAGAAGTCCTACAATGAGCAGTTCTTC.

The chain joins TRBV27 to TRBJ1-1; 11 bases align to TRBD1. The CDR3 has 10 amino acids. The germline gives CDR1 MNHEY, CDR2 SMNVEV (reference sequence). Here the CDR3 reads CGGQGAEAFF. In DNA form, the CDR3 reads TGTGGGGGACAGGGGGCTGAAGCTTTCTTT.

The table lists this clone with a count of one. This sequence joins TRBV18 and TRBJ2-7; D is perhaps TRBD1 or TRBD2 (5 bases each). V lost 3 bases and J 0 bases, leaving 12 bases between the germline ends. The CDR3 is 15 residues long. Germline V gene lookup returns CDR1 KGHSH and CDR2 LQKENI. CDR3 nucleotide sequence: TGTGCCAGCTCACCTCGGGACCTCTACTCCTACGAGCAGTACTTC. Protein sequence: CASSPRDLYSYEQYF. The whole variable domain, filled in from reference TRBV18 and TRBJ2-7, reads NAGVMQNPRHLVRRRGQEARLRCSPMKGHSHVYWYRQLPEEGLKFMVYLQKENIIDESGMPKERFSAEFPKEGPSILRIQQVVRGDSAAYFCASSPRDLYSYEQYFGPGTRLTVT.

The genes are TRBV15 and TRBJ1-1; D is perhaps TRBD1 (5 bases). The germline V gene has CDR1 LNHNV and CDR2 YYDKDF (reference sequence). CDR3 length equals 16 residues. The V and J ends lost 4 bases and 0 bases respectively, with 15 bases between them. Written as DNA, the CDR3 is TGTGCCACCAGCATGGTTCCCGGGACCTTGAACACTGAAGCTTTCTTT. This gives the protein CATSMVPGTLNTEAFF. The whole variable domain, remainder taken from reference TRBV15 and TRBJ1-1, is DAMVIQNPRYQVTQFGKPVTLSCSQTLNHNVMYWYQQKSSQAPKLLFHYYDKDFNNEADTPDNFQSRRPNTSFCFLDIRSPGLGDTAMYLCATSMVPGTLNTEAFFGQGTRLTVV.

Note on this clone: At one boundary the junction diverges from the germline segment, which might be a read error. The chain uses TRBV2 and TRBJ1-4, with TRBD1 identical over 7 bases. The germline V gene has CDR1 SNHLY and CDR2 FYNNEI. The CDR3 contains 15 residues. The CDR3 region is CASREEQGFMEKLFF. Written as DNA, the CDR3 is TGTGCCAGCAGGGAAGAACAGGGGTTTATGGAAAAACTGTTTTTT.

V is TRBV5-5 and J is TRBJ1-2, with 9 bases aligning to TRBD1. The CDR3 consists of 19 residues. Germline V CDR1 and CDR2: SGHKS, YYEKEE (reference sequence). V was clipped by 4 bases and J by 0 bases; unmatched bases: 16. The CDR3 is CASSPPGTGLKIANYGYTF. Here the CDR3 DNA reads TGTGCCAGCAGCCCCCCTGGGACAGGGCTTAAAATAGCTAACTATGGCTACACCTTC.

This chain uses TRBV6-2 or TRBV6-3 with TRBJ1-2, with D unresolved. The CDR3 runs 13 residues. Germline-derived CDR1 and CDR2 are MNHEY and SVGEGT. V was shortened by 4 bases and J by 2 bases, with 8 bases between the two germline ends. The CDR3 reads CASSSGSNYGYTF. The DNA of the CDR3 is TGTGCCAGCAGTTCTGGCAGCAACTATGGCTACACCTTC.

The rearrangement links TRBV7-8 to TRBJ1-1, with D possibly TRBD1 on 5 matching bases. Germline V gives CDR1 SGHVS, CDR2 FQNEAQ. Trimming shortened V by 5 bases and J by 5 bases, and 21 bases separated the two germline ends. This CDR3 comprises 16 residues. The CDR3 DNA sequence: TGTGCCAGCAGCCCTCTCCGGCAAGGGGCGAGGACTGAAGCTTTCTTT. This gives the protein CASSPLRQGARTEAFF.

This rearrangement joins TRBV28 to TRBJ1-2, with D uncertain. From germline, CDR1 is MDHEN and CDR2 SYDVKM. V lost 3 bases, J lost 2 bases, and 7 bases lay in between. This CDR3 has 13 residues. The CDR3 nucleotides read TGTGCCAGCAGTTTCGCACAGAACTATGGCTACACCTTC. It yields the protein CASSFAQNYGYTF.

This clone occurred a few times. The CDR3 DNA is TGTGCCAGCAGCCCGGGACAGGGCTTACAGCCCCAGCATTTT. This sequence encodes CASSPGQGLQPQHF. The V call is TRBV9, the J call TRBJ1-5; 9 nucleotides match TRBD1. CDR1 SGDLS and CDR2 YYNGEE come from the germline V gene. The CDR3 length is 14 residues. V was clipped by 4 bases and J by 7 bases; unmatched bases: 6.

This clone was seen only a few times. The CDR3 nucleotides are TGTGCCAGCAGCTTGTTCAGGGGGGCGTATAATTCACCCCTCCACTTT. Its translation is CASSLFRGAYNSPLHF. The gene calls are TRBV5-4 and TRBJ1-6; 7 bases match TRBD1. The V gene's germline CDR1 is SGHNT and CDR2 YYREEE (reference sequence). After removal of 1 base from V and 4 bases from J, the junction contained 5 bases not matched to a gene. The CDR3 totals 16 residues.

This chain uses TRBV5-1 with TRBJ2-5; 9 nucleotides agree with TRBD2. The germline gives CDR1 SGHRS, CDR2 YFSETQ. The V segment lost 4 bases and the J segment 7 bases; nucleotides outside the gene matches: 14. The CDR3 extends over 16 amino acids. The CDR3 nucleotides read TGCGCCAGCAGCCTAGGGGTAGCGGGAGTATCAGCGACCCAGTACTTC. Translating it yields CASSLGVAGVSATQYF.

The chain uses TRBV25-1 and TRBJ1-6; TRBD1 is a possible D gene (5 bases). The CDR3 runs to 15 residues. V lost 7 bases and J 9 bases, leaving 19 bases between the germline ends. CDR1 is MGHDK and CDR2 is SYGVNS in the germline V gene. The CDR3 DNA reads as TGTGCCAGCACCCAAGGTGGGAGTGGGGGTTCACCCCTCCACTTT. Residues: CASTQGGSGGSPLHF.